The clone carrying this T cell receptor beta chain turned up a few times. Its antigen is not known. V lost 7 bases and J lost 7; bases outside the gene matches: 10. CDR1 and CDR2 (germline): SNHLY, FYNNEI. The CDR3 contains 15 residues. The data originate from a study of CD4 T cells in relation to SARS-CoV-2 and coronaviruses. For the study at large: After nine to eleven days of antigen culture, PBMC TCR beta CDR3s were sequenced.

Using immunoSEQ multiplex PCR, the repertoire was profiled, and TCRdb retains in-frame clones only, with some absent. The sample includes about 20,000 clones, under 70% of them seen just once. Unexposed donor CD4+ T cells date from 2011-2018, before the COVID-19 pandemic. After nine to ten days of culture, CD4+ T cells were isolated. On days 3 and 7, cultures got half fresh IL-2 medium. Specimen: CD4+ T cells from PBMCs, cultured in vitro. The origin of this receptor is a human donor in good health. The rearrangement joins TRBV2 to TRBJ1-4, with 9 bases lining up with TRBD1. CDR3 loop: CASIRQGQGGEKLFF. As DNA, the CDR3 is TGTGCCAGCATCCGCCAGGGACAGGGAGGTGAAAAACTGTTTTTT.